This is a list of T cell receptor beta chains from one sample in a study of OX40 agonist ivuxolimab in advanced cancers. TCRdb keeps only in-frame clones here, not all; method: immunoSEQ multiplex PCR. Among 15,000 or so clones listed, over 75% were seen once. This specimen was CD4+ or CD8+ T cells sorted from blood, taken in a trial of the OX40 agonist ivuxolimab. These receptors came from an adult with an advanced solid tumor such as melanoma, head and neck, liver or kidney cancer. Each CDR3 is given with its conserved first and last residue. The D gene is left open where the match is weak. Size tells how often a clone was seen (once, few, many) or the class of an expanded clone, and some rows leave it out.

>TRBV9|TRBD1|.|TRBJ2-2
CASRQGDTGELFF
TGTGCCAGCCGGCAGGGGGACACCGGGGAGCTGTTTTTT
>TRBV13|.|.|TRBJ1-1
CASSTGPIAEGDEAFF
TGTGCCAGCAGCACGGGACCTATAGCAGAGGGGGATGAAGCTTTCTTT
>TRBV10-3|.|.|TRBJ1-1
CAISEVRGPLDNEAFF
TGTGCCATCAGTGAGGTGCGAGGACCTTTGGATAATGAAGCTTTCTTT
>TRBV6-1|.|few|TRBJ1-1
CASNPDVVEAFF
TGTGCCAGCAATCCAGACGTGGTTGAAGCTTTCTTT
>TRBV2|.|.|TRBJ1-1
CASKGAWGRGTEAFF
TGTGCCAGCAAAGGGGCCTGGGGGCGAGGGACTGAAGCTTTCTTT
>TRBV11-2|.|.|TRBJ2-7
CASSLDHTEVWLGEQYF
TGTGCCAGCAGCTTAGATCATACGGAGGTATGGCTTGGCGAGCAGTACTTC
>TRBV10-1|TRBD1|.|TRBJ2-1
CASSSGQVWNEQFF
TGCGCCAGCAGCTCCGGACAGGTGTGGAATGAGCAGTTCTTC
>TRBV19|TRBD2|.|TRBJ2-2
CASSPVSGLATGELFF
TGTGCCAGTAGTCCCGTCTCGGGACTAGCGACCGGGGAGCTGTTTTTT
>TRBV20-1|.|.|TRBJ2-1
CSAGYNEQFF
TGCAGTGCCGGTTACAATGAGCAGTTCTTC
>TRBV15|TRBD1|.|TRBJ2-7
CATSDRDRFYEQYF
TGTGCCACCAGCGACCGGGACAGATTTTACGAGCAGTACTTC
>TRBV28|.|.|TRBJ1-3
CASSFGARLGISGNTIYF
TGTGCCAGCAGTTTCGGGGCCCGTCTGGGTATCTCAGGAAACACCATATATTTT
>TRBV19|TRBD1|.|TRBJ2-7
CATGDRAYEQYF
TGTGCCACGGGGGACAGGGCCTACGAGCAGTACTTC
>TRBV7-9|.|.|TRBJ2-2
CASSPPGGELFF
TGTGCCAGCAGCCCCCCAGGCGGGGAGCTGTTTTTT
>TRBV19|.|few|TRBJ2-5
CASSLQGDWETQYF
TGTGCCAGTAGCCTTCAGGGAGATTGGGAGACCCAGTACTTC
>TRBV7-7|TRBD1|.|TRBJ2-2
CASSTGTGEGIGGELFF
TGTGCCAGCAGCACGGGGACAGGGGAAGGTATCGGCGGGGAGCTGTTTTTT
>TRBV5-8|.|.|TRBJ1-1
CASSLGPEAFF
TGTGCCAGCAGCTTGGGACCTGAAGCTTTCTTT
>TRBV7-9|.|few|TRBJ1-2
CASSLVFDLTNYGYTF
TGTGCCAGCAGCTTAGTTTTCGATCTGACTAACTATGGCTACACCTTC
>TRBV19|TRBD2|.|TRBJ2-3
CASSPGAGGSTDTQYF
TGTGCCAGTAGTCCGGGAGCGGGGGGGAGCACAGATACGCAGTATTTT
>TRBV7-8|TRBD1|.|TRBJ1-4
CASSRRGQNEKLFF
TGTGCCAGCAGCCGTAGGGGACAGAATGAAAAACTGTTTTTT
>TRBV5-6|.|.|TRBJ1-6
CASSLAADGADSPLHF
TGTGCCAGCAGCTTGGCGGCGGACGGAGCTGATTCACCCCTCCACTTT
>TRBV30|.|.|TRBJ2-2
CAWSVLGYELFF
TGTGCCTGGAGTGTACTCGGGTATGAGCTGTTTTTT
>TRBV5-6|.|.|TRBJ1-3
CASSGGLISGNTIYF
TGTGCCAGCAGCGGGGGACTTATCTCTGGAAACACCATATATTTT
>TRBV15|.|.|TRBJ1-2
CATSRDRMGGYTF
TGTGCCACCAGCAGAGATCGGATGGGGGGCTACACCTTC
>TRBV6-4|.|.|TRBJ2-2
CASSPGGGGTGELFF
TGTGCCAGCAGCCCCGGAGGGGGGGGCACCGGGGAGCTGTTTTTT
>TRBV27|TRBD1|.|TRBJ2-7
CASSFGTGGHEQYF
TGTGCCAGCAGTTTTGGGACAGGGGGTCACGAGCAGTACTTC
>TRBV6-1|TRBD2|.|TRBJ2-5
CASSDTSGGAPETQYF
TGTGCCAGCAGTGACACTAGCGGGGGGGCCCCAGAGACCCAGTACTTC
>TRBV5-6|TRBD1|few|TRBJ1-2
CASSFGQGDYGYTF
TGTGCCAGCAGCTTTGGACAGGGGGACTATGGCTACACCTTC
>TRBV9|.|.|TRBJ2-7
CASSPGQGSRSYEQYF
TGTGCCAGCAGCCCCGGCCAGGGGAGCCGTTCCTACGAGCAGTACTTC
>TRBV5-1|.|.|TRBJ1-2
CASSLEAGLSGYTF
TGCGCCAGCAGCTTGGAGGCAGGGTTATCTGGCTACACCTTC
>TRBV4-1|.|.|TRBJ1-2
CASSQAGLNYGYTF
TGCGCCAGCAGCCAAGCAGGTTTGAACTATGGCTACACCTTC
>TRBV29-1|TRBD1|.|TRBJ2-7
CSVAGTAIYEQYF
TGCAGCGTTGCTGGGACAGCGATATACGAGCAGTACTTC